These 17 T cell receptor beta chains were all obtained from the same sample, sequenced in a study of shared clonotypes between healthy human individuals. Here immunoSEQ multiplex PCR was the method, and the copy in TCRdb shows in-frame clones only, minus some. The data contain some 2.3 million clones, over 85% of them singletons. The sequenced material came from naive CD4+ T cells from PBMCs. Subset given: CD45RA+ positively selected. The source of these receptors is a man in his late teens or twenties in good health. Some clones in this sample may be carry-over from other donors' samples.

This chain uses TRBV6-4 with TRBJ2-1; D may be TRBD1 (5 bases). Germline V gene lookup returns CDR1 MRHNA and CDR2 SNTAGT. Trimming took off 6 bases at V and 11 bases at J, with 17 bases between the two ends. This CDR3 has 13 amino acids. As DNA, the CDR3 is TGTGCCAGCAGCCTTTCGACAGAATCGAAGCAGTTCTTC. It yields the protein CASSLSTESKQFF.

The J gene is TRBJ1-5, the V gene TRBV4-1, with a possible D match to TRBD1 (5 bases). V dropped 3 bases and J dropped 6 bases, with 15 bases sitting between them. This CDR3 has 15 residues. The V gene's germline CDR1 is MGHRA and CDR2 YSYEKL. For the CDR3, the DNA is TGCGCCAGCAGCCAGGGGGGACTCCTGGGTCAGCCCCAGCATTTT. It encodes CASSQGGLLGQPQHF.

V usage is TRBV7-9 and J usage is TRBJ2-7; the D call may be TRBD1 or TRBD2 (5 bases each). V lost 1 base to trimming and J lost 12 bases, with 19 bases between them. Per the germline V gene, CDR1 is SEHNR and CDR2 is FQNEAQ (reference sequence). This CDR3 has 14 residues. The CDR3 DNA is TGTGCCAGCAGCTTAGGAGGGGTTACCTCCGTGTCGTACTTC. As protein: CASSLGGVTSVSYF.

Comment on this clone: Other DNA sequences in this specimen translate into the identical CDR3. V usage is TRBV5-1 and J usage is TRBJ2-7, with D uncertain. Between the trimmed V and J ends, which lost 1 base and 0 bases, there was a span of 8 bases. CDR3 size: 14 residues. The germline V gene has CDR1 SGHRS and CDR2 YFSETQ. Here the CDR3 DNA reads TGCGCCAGCAGCTTGAGATCTAGCTCCTACGAGCAGTACTTC. Translating it yields CASSLRSSSYEQYF. The variable domain in full, with the rest retrieved from reference TRBV5-1 and TRBJ2-7, is KAGVTQTPRYLIKTRGQQVTLSCSPISGHRSVSWYQQTPGQGLQFLFEYFSETQRNKGNFPGRFSGRQFSNSRSEMNVSTLELGDSALYLCASSLRSSSYEQYFGPGTRLTVT.

V gene TRBV10-1 combines with J gene TRBJ1-1; no firm D call. Germline V gene lookup returns CDR1 WNHNN and CDR2 SYGVQD (reference sequence). Deletions cut 4 bases from V and 7 bases from J, with 7 bases between. This CDR3 is built from 11 residues. The CDR3 DNA reads TGCGCCAGCAGTGGGCCAGGTGAAGCTTTCTTT. Translation: CASSGPGEAFF.

V usage is TRBV9 and J usage is TRBJ2-3; 8 positions match TRBD1. Trimming removed 2 bases from V and 4 bases from J; junction bases left unmatched: 12. This CDR3 is built from 17 residues. Germline assignment: CDR1 SGDLS and CDR2 YYNGEE. The CDR3 coding sequence is TGTGCCAGCAGCGTCCGGGGAGGAGGACAGGGCCCAGATACGCAGTATTTT. It is translated as CASSVRGGGQGPDTQYF.

The CDR3 DNA reads as TGCGCCAGCAGCCCGTTCCGGGGGAGGGATACGCAGTATTTT. Protein: CASSPFRGRDTQYF. The chain joins TRBV5-1 to TRBJ2-3; weak D call: TRBD2 (6 bases). The germline CDR1 and CDR2 sequences are SGHRS and YFSETQ. The CDR3 is made up of 14 amino acids. V lost 4 bases to trimming and J lost 6 bases, with 15 bases between them.

This clone was found once. The chain uses TRBV27 and TRBJ2-1; D gene uncertain. The germline V gene has CDR1 MNHEY and CDR2 SMNVEV (reference sequence). Deletions cut 5 bases from V and 0 bases from J, with 11 bases between. The CDR3 length is 15 residues. The CDR3 DNA is TGTGCCAGCAGTCTCCTGGAAAGCTCCTACAATGAGCAGTTCTTC. Translated: CASSLLESSYNEQFF.

CDR3: CASSLASGRSETQYF. DNA for the CDR3: TGTGCCAGCAGCTTAGCGAGCGGGAGGTCAGAGACCCAGTACTTC. This chain connects TRBV11-2 to TRBJ2-5, with 9 positions matching TRBD2. Germline CDR1 is SGHAT and CDR2 is FQNNGV. This CDR3 comprises 15 residues. Trimming at V came to 1 base and at J to 4 bases, leaving 4 bases not matched to a gene.

The rearrangement uses TRBV28 and TRBJ1-2; D ambiguous. Germline V gives CDR1 MDHEN, CDR2 SYDVKM. The V and J ends lost 1 base and 3 bases respectively, with 9 bases between them. The CDR3 extends over 14 amino acids. CDR3 amino acids: CASSLSGPYYGYTF. The CDR3, as DNA: TGTGCCAGCAGTTTATCTGGACCGTACTATGGCTACACCTTC.

Comments on this clone: Distinct nucleotide sequences in the sample also encode this CDR3. The V call is TRBV28, the J call TRBJ2-7; D is uncertain. Germline lookup yields CDR1 MDHEN and CDR2 SYDVKM. This CDR3 region has 12 residues. V lost 4 bases, J lost 1 base, and 5 bases lay in between. CDR3 sequence (DNA): TGTGCCAGCAGTTCCTCATCCTACGAGCAGTACTTC. Its protein product is CASSSSSYEQYF.

This clone was detected only once. The chain has TRBV19 and TRBJ2-2; the D is unclear. The germline V gene encodes CDR1 LNHDA and CDR2 SQIVND (reference sequence). The CDR3 extends over 14 amino acids. V lost 5 bases and J 0 bases, leaving 7 bases between the germline ends. CDR3 DNA: TGTGCCAGTAGTGGCGTCCCGAACACCGGGGAGCTGTTTTTT. Encoded protein: CASSGVPNTGELFF.

This CDR3 is CASRPQGSGYTF. The CDR3 DNA reads as TGTGCCAGCCGACCCCAGGGTAGTGGCTACACCTTC. V gene TRBV2 combines with J gene TRBJ1-2, with D possibly TRBD1 on 5 matching bases. The V gene's germline CDR1 is SNHLY and CDR2 FYNNEI. Deletions cut 8 bases from V and 7 bases from J, with 14 bases between. The length of the CDR3 is 12 residues.

V is TRBV19 and J is TRBJ2-2, with D perhaps TRBD1 (5 bases). The length of the CDR3 is 15 residues. Germline loops: CDR1 LNHDA, CDR2 SQIVND (reference sequence). V lost 3 bases to trimming and J lost 0 bases, with 8 bases between them. DNA for the CDR3: TGTGCCAGTAGTATGGGGCGGACGAACACCGGGGAGCTGTTTTTT. This encodes CASSMGRTNTGELFF.

The rearrangement uses TRBV6-1 and TRBJ2-5; 10 bases align to TRBD2. The CDR3 has 17 residues. Per the germline V gene, CDR1 is MNHNS and CDR2 is SASEGT. J was trimmed by 2 bases and V by 1 base; bases with no gene match: 7. CDR3 DNA sequence: TGTGCCAGCAGTGAAGTTCTAGCGGGAGCGTGGCAAGAGACCCAGTACTTC. Amino acids: CASSEVLAGAWQETQYF.

The chain joins TRBV2 to TRBJ2-7; no firm D call. The V gene's germline CDR1 is SNHLY and CDR2 FYNNEI. V lost 3 bases and J lost 3, with 6 bases in between. The CDR3 consists of 12 residues. The CDR3 protein is CASSDTDYEQYF. CDR3 nucleotide sequence: TGTGCCAGCAGTGATACAGACTACGAGCAGTACTTC.

This chain joins TRBV7-2 and TRBJ2-3; the D call may be TRBD1 or TRBD2 (6 bases each). There are 15 residues in the CDR3. Trimming shortened V by 5 bases and J by 0 bases, and 12 bases separated the two germline ends. Germline V lookup: CDR1 SGHTA, CDR2 FQGNSA. This CDR3 reads CASSRGTRSTDTQYF. For the CDR3, the DNA is TGTGCCAGCAGCCGGGGGACACGGAGCACAGATACGCAGTATTTT.